This is a list of T cell receptor beta chains from one sample in a study of blood T cells in healthy people across ages. Using its own MiXCR run on the 5' RACE reads, TCRdb lists one record per CDR3 protein. Among 800,000 or so distinct CDR3 sequences, approximately 25% were seen once, and the ten largest hold roughly 3.5%. These sequences were also reported in another study, on T cells of mothers and their children.

Source material: blood. The source of these receptors is a boy younger than 18 in good health. The CDR3 runs from the conserved cysteine through the conserved F or W. A D gene is named only where the DNA matches it firmly. For some rows the clone size is stated as once, few or many, or as a class when expanded; others skip it.

clone size: .; CDR3 length: 15; V gene: TRBV10-3; D gene: .; J gene: TRBJ2-5; CDR3 protein: CAISGGSPRQETQYF; CDR3 DNA: TGTGCCATCAGTGGGGGGTCCCCCCGTCAAGAGACCCAGTACTTC
clone size: .; CDR3 length: 14; V gene: TRBV20-1; D gene: .; J gene: TRBJ2-3; CDR3 protein: CSATPTYSADTQYF; CDR3 DNA: TGCAGTGCCACACCCACCTATAGCGCAGATACGCAGTATTTT
clone size: few; CDR3 length: 18; V gene: TRBV9; D gene: .; J gene: TRBJ1-3; CDR3 protein: CASSVGGRGDRPGNTIYF; CDR3 DNA: TGTGCCAGCAGCGTAGGAGGCAGGGGCGATCGTCCGGGAAACACCATATATTTT
clone size: .; CDR3 length: 13; V gene: TRBV7-9; D gene: .; J gene: TRBJ2-7; CDR3 protein: CASSPGGAHEQYF; CDR3 DNA: TGTGCCAGCAGCCCCGGAGGGGCCCACGAGCAGTACTTC
clone size: .; CDR3 length: 16; V gene: TRBV4-3; D gene: TRBD2; J gene: TRBJ2-1; CDR3 protein: CASSQGLAGGLYEQFF; CDR3 DNA: TGCGCCAGCAGCCAAGGACTAGCGGGGGGGCTGTATGAGCAGTTCTTC
clone size: few; CDR3 length: 16; V gene: TRBV5-6; D gene: .; J gene: TRBJ2-2; CDR3 protein: CASSLVRSRSGGELFF; CDR3 DNA: TGTGCCAGCAGCTTGGTCAGGTCTCGCTCGGGCGGGGAGCTGTTTTTT
clone size: few; CDR3 length: 15; V gene: TRBV28; D gene: TRBD1; J gene: TRBJ2-6; CDR3 protein: CASRTTGVDRDVLTF; CDR3 DNA: TGTGCCAGCAGAACAACAGGGGTGGACCGAGACGTCCTGACTTTC
clone size: .; CDR3 length: 15; V gene: TRBV4-3; D gene: TRBD1; J gene: TRBJ2-5; CDR3 protein: CASSQGTGTKETQYF; CDR3 DNA: TGCGCCAGCAGCCAAGGGACAGGGACAAAAGAGACCCAGTACTTC
clone size: few; CDR3 length: 15; V gene: TRBV28; D gene: TRBD2; J gene: TRBJ2-7; CDR3 protein: CASSSRTSGSYEQYF; CDR3 DNA: TGTGCCAGCAGTTCCAGGACTAGCGGGTCATACGAGCAGTACTTC
clone size: few; CDR3 length: 18; V gene: TRBV7-2; D gene: TRBD2; J gene: TRBJ2-5; CDR3 protein: CASSPRSGRGGVQETQYF; CDR3 DNA: TGTGCCAGCAGCCCACGGAGCGGGAGGGGGGGAGTACAAGAGACCCAGTACTTC
clone size: .; CDR3 length: 17; V gene: TRBV7-2; D gene: .; J gene: TRBJ2-6; CDR3 protein: CASSMPGRPSGANVLTF; CDR3 DNA: TGTGCCAGCAGCATGCCGGGACGTCCATCAGGAGCCAACGTCCTGACTTTC
clone size: .; CDR3 length: 17; V gene: TRBV7-2; D gene: TRBD2; J gene: TRBJ2-3; CDR3 protein: CASSLLRSSGITDTQYF; CDR3 DNA: TGTGCCAGCAGCTTATTGCGGTCTAGCGGAATCACAGATACGCAGTATTTT
clone size: few; CDR3 length: 14; V gene: TRBV7-2; D gene: TRBD1; J gene: TRBJ1-1; CDR3 protein: CASSLAGQSNEAFF; CDR3 DNA: TGTGCCAGCAGCTTAGCGGGACAGAGTAATGAAGCTTTCTTT
clone size: .; CDR3 length: 15; V gene: TRBV20-1; D gene: TRBD1; J gene: TRBJ2-7; CDR3 protein: CSARPTGKVGNEQYF; CDR3 DNA: TGCAGTGCTAGGCCGACAGGGAAGGTTGGGAACGAGCAGTACTTC
clone size: .; CDR3 length: 16; V gene: TRBV9; D gene: TRBD1; J gene: TRBJ2-5; CDR3 protein: CASSRNQGQGLETQYF; CDR3 DNA: TGTGCCAGCTCACGAAACCAGGGACAGGGCTTAGAGACCCAGTACTTC
clone size: few; CDR3 length: 15; V gene: TRBV6-2/TRBV6-3; D gene: .; J gene: TRBJ2-7; CDR3 protein: CASSYSANGAYEQYF; CDR3 DNA: TGTGCCAGCAGTTACTCGGCAAACGGGGCGTACGAGCAGTACTTC
clone size: once; CDR3 length: 11; V gene: TRBV29-1; D gene: .; J gene: TRBJ2-4; CDR3 protein: CSVERSEIQYF; CDR3 DNA: TGCAGCGTTGAACGGTCCGAGATTCAGTACTTC
clone size: .; CDR3 length: 14; V gene: TRBV6-6; D gene: TRBD2; J gene: TRBJ2-5; CDR3 protein: CASRTSGRPETQYF; CDR3 DNA: TGTGCCAGCAGGACTAGCGGGAGGCCCGAGACCCAGTACTTC
clone size: few; CDR3 length: 14; V gene: TRBV11-2; D gene: TRBD2; J gene: TRBJ2-5; CDR3 protein: CASSHKRGWETQYF; CDR3 DNA: TGTGCCAGCAGCCACAAGCGGGGATGGGAGACCCAGTACTTC
clone size: once; CDR3 length: 13; V gene: TRBV9; D gene: .; J gene: TRBJ1-1; CDR3 protein: CASSPAGVGEAFF; CDR3 DNA: TGTGCCAGCAGCCCGGCCGGGGTGGGTGAAGCTTTCTTT
clone size: many; CDR3 length: 18; V gene: TRBV11-2; D gene: TRBD2; J gene: TRBJ2-7; CDR3 protein: CASSTTLGLAGAGHEQYF; CDR3 DNA: TGTGCCAGCAGTACTACCCTAGGACTAGCGGGAGCGGGCCACGAGCAGTACTTC
clone size: many; CDR3 length: 16; V gene: TRBV4-3; D gene: TRBD2; J gene: TRBJ2-1; CDR3 protein: CASSQDRGGPYNEQFF; CDR3 DNA: TGCGCCAGCAGCCAAGATCGCGGGGGTCCCTACAATGAGCAGTTCTTC
clone size: .; CDR3 length: 11; V gene: TRBV20-1; D gene: .; J gene: TRBJ2-5; CDR3 protein: CSAEWAETQYF; CDR3 DNA: TGCAGTGCTGAGTGGGCGGAGACCCAGTACTTC
clone size: .; CDR3 length: 16; V gene: TRBV28; D gene: TRBD2; J gene: TRBJ2-1; CDR3 protein: CASTPLAGVSPNEQFF; CDR3 DNA: TGTGCCAGCACACCTCTAGCGGGAGTATCGCCGAATGAGCAGTTCTTC
clone size: few; CDR3 length: 15; V gene: TRBV28; D gene: .; J gene: TRBJ2-7; CDR3 protein: CASSLLPTALYEQYF; CDR3 DNA: TGTGCCAGCAGTTTACTACCGACGGCGCTCTACGAGCAGTACTTC
clone size: .; CDR3 length: 17; V gene: TRBV29-1; D gene: .; J gene: TRBJ2-1; CDR3 protein: CSVDKGRTGTLYNEQFF; CDR3 DNA: TGCAGCGTTGATAAGGGGAGAACAGGGACCCTCTACAATGAGCAGTTCTTC
clone size: few; CDR3 length: 16; V gene: TRBV7-9; D gene: .; J gene: TRBJ2-1; CDR3 protein: CASSLDWGASYNEQFF; CDR3 DNA: TGTGCCAGCAGCTTAGATTGGGGGGCCTCCTACAATGAGCAGTTCTTC
clone size: .; CDR3 length: 17; V gene: TRBV10-3; D gene: .; J gene: TRBJ1-3; CDR3 protein: CAISESEGILSGNTIYF; CDR3 DNA: TGTGCCATCAGTGAGTCGGAAGGGATACTCTCTGGAAACACCATATATTTT
clone size: few; CDR3 length: 15; V gene: TRBV6-4; D gene: .; J gene: TRBJ2-3; CDR3 protein: CASSEGGPLSDTQYF; CDR3 DNA: TGTGCCAGCAGTGAGGGGGGCCCTCTTTCAGATACGCAGTATTTT
clone size: .; CDR3 length: 13; V gene: TRBV7-9; D gene: .; J gene: TRBJ2-7; CDR3 protein: CASNSFPGYEQYF; CDR3 DNA: TGTGCCAGCAACAGCTTTCCGGGCTACGAGCAGTACTTC
clone size: .; CDR3 length: 15; V gene: TRBV15; D gene: .; J gene: TRBJ1-5; CDR3 protein: CATSIFRTANQPQHF; CDR3 DNA: TGTGCCACCAGCATTTTTCGGACAGCTAATCAGCCCCAGCATTTT
clone size: .; CDR3 length: 18; V gene: TRBV12-3/TRBV12-4; D gene: TRBD2; J gene: TRBJ2-1; CDR3 protein: CASSFLGLAGVGGPEQFF; CDR3 DNA: TGTGCCAGCAGTTTTTTGGGACTAGCGGGAGTTGGAGGGCCTGAGCAGTTCTTC
clone size: .; CDR3 length: 11; V gene: TRBV28; D gene: .; J gene: TRBJ1-2; CDR3 protein: CASRLGYGYTF; CDR3 DNA: TGTGCCAGCAGACTAGGCTATGGCTACACCTTC
clone size: .; CDR3 length: 14; V gene: TRBV4-3; D gene: .; J gene: TRBJ1-1; CDR3 protein: CASSQDGVGGSAFF; CDR3 DNA: TGCGCCAGCAGCCAAGATGGGGTCGGGGGGTCAGCTTTCTTT
clone size: .; CDR3 length: 15; V gene: TRBV12-3/TRBV12-4; D gene: .; J gene: TRBJ1-2; CDR3 protein: CASSLFRGGNYGYTF; CDR3 DNA: TGTGCCAGCAGTTTATTCCGCGGGGGCAACTATGGCTACACCTTC
clone size: .; CDR3 length: 15; V gene: TRBV4-1; D gene: .; J gene: TRBJ2-7; CDR3 protein: CASSQTGTSGTMQYF; CDR3 DNA: TGCGCCAGCAGCCAAACCGGGACTTCCGGGACCATGCAGTACTTC
clone size: few; CDR3 length: 15; V gene: TRBV25-1; D gene: TRBD1; J gene: TRBJ2-5; CDR3 protein: CASSDSRGPRETQYF; CDR3 DNA: TGTGCCAGCAGTGACTCCAGGGGGCCGAGGGAGACCCAGTACTTC
clone size: few; CDR3 length: 15; V gene: TRBV15; D gene: .; J gene: TRBJ1-5; CDR3 protein: CATSKVRPGNQPQHF; CDR3 DNA: TGTGCCACCAGCAAAGTACGGCCTGGCAATCAGCCCCAGCATTTT
clone size: .; CDR3 length: 15; V gene: TRBV5-1; D gene: TRBD2; J gene: TRBJ2-7; CDR3 protein: CASSLVGLAGYEQYF; CDR3 DNA: TGCGCCAGCAGCTTGGTGGGACTAGCAGGATACGAGCAGTACTTC
clone size: few; CDR3 length: 15; V gene: TRBV7-9; D gene: .; J gene: TRBJ1-5; CDR3 protein: CASSLDGTDNQPQHF; CDR3 DNA: TGTGCCAGCAGCTTAGATGGGACGGACAATCAGCCCCAGCATTTT
clone size: few; CDR3 length: 15; V gene: TRBV21-1; D gene: .; J gene: TRBJ2-4; CDR3 protein: CATPQGINAKNIQYF; CDR3 DNA: TGTGCCACCCCACAGGGAATAAACGCCAAAAACATTCAGTACTTC
clone size: once; CDR3 length: 14; V gene: TRBV7-2; D gene: .; J gene: TRBJ2-2; CDR3 protein: CASTGQPNTGELFF; CDR3 DNA: TGTGCCAGCACCGGGCAGCCGAACACCGGGGAGCTGTTTTTT
clone size: few; CDR3 length: 17; V gene: TRBV10-3; D gene: .; J gene: TRBJ2-3; CDR3 protein: CAISDPFIGGTTDTQYF; CDR3 DNA: TGTGCCATCAGTGACCCCTTTATTGGGGGGACCACAGATACGCAGTATTTT
clone size: few; CDR3 length: 14; V gene: TRBV11-3; D gene: .; J gene: TRBJ2-1; CDR3 protein: CASSLDQAYNEQFF; CDR3 DNA: TGTGCCAGCAGCTTGGATCAGGCCTACAATGAGCAGTTCTTC
clone size: few; CDR3 length: 14; V gene: TRBV20-1; D gene: TRBD1; J gene: TRBJ1-1; CDR3 protein: CSARLPQGYTEAFF; CDR3 DNA: TGCAGTGCTAGGTTACCACAGGGGTACACTGAAGCTTTCTTT
clone size: few; CDR3 length: 12; V gene: TRBV2; D gene: .; J gene: TRBJ2-7; CDR3 protein: CVSGTYSYEQYF; CDR3 DNA: TGTGTATCCGGGACATATTCCTACGAGCAGTACTTC